The 23 T cell receptor beta chains given below trace back to one sample, sequenced in a study of human T cells and chemical hapten exposure. Using its own MiXCR run on the RACE reads, TCRdb lists one record per CDR3 protein. The sample has about 120,000 distinct CDR3 sequences, 9.5% to 13% seen once. Time point in this sample: patch test 1, 2 weeks after DPC sensitization. Sample treatment: therapeutic diphenylcyclopropenone sensitization with weekly scalp DPC. Sequenced material: whole blood, taken in connection with sensitization to the hapten diphenylcyclopropenone (DPC). These receptors came from a woman aged 50 to 60 with alopecia areata. Some clones in this sample may be carry-over from other donors' samples.

The V gene is TRBV6-6, the J gene TRBJ1-6; D is undetermined. Trimming stripped 6 bases from V and 5 bases from J, with 11 bases between. The CDR3 spans 14 residues. The V gene's germline CDR1 is MNHNY and CDR2 SVGAGI (reference sequence). CDR3 sequence (DNA): TGTGCCAGCAGCCTGGACGGGAATAATTCACCCCTCCACTTT. Translating it yields CASSLDGNNSPLHF.

There are a few counts of this clonotype. The chain couples TRBV4-3 to TRBJ2-3; maybe TRBD1 (6 bases). The germline CDR1 and CDR2 sequences are LGHNA and YSLEER. This CDR3 region has 18 residues. Trimming cost V 1 base and J 1 base, with 18 bases left between them. Here the CDR3 reads CASSQVRYRVVGTDTQYF. CDR3 coding DNA: TGCGCCAGCAGCCAAGTCCGCTACAGGGTCGTAGGCACAGATACGCAGTATTTT.

V gene TRBV20-1 combines with J gene TRBJ2-1; D call uncertain. The V and J ends lost 2 bases and 10 bases respectively, with 15 bases between them. Per the germline V gene, CDR1 is DFQATT and CDR2 is SNEGSKA (reference sequence). This CDR3 spans 13 amino acids. This chain's CDR3 is CSARWVSSPEQFF. CDR3 nucleotides: TGCAGTGCTAGATGGGTCTCCTCCCCGGAGCAGTTCTTC.

V usage is TRBV18 and J usage is TRBJ1-5; no reliable D call. The germline V and J ends were trimmed by 2 bases and 4 bases, with 12 bases remaining between them. This CDR3 contains 15 residues. Germline V CDR1 and CDR2: KGHSH, LQKENI. The CDR3 is CASSPDQNSNQPQHF. CDR3 bases: TGTGCCAGCTCACCAGACCAGAATTCTAATCAGCCCCAGCATTTT.

This clonotype has just one count. The chain links TRBV15 to TRBJ1-3; tentatively, D is TRBD1 (5 bases). Germline V lookup: CDR1 LNHNV, CDR2 YYDKDF (reference sequence). This CDR3 region has 16 residues. Deletions cut 2 bases from V and 4 bases from J, with 15 bases between. The DNA for the CDR3 is TGTGCCACCAGCAGAACTCATCCAGGGATGGGAAACACCATATATTTT. This gives the protein CATSRTHPGMGNTIYF.

This clonotype has only a few counts. This sequence joins TRBV13 and TRBJ2-3; D call uncertain. The CDR3 is 18 residues long. V lost 3 bases and J lost 2, with 21 bases in between. CDR1 is PRHDT and CDR2 is FYEKMQ in the germline V gene (reference sequence). This chain's CDR3 is CASSFQAFFSGITDTQYF. The CDR3 DNA reads TGTGCCAGCAGCTTCCAAGCCTTCTTTAGTGGGATCACAGATACGCAGTATTTT.

The table lists this clonotype with many counts. The chain is built from TRBV18 and TRBJ2-7, with D perhaps TRBD1 or TRBD2 (6 bases each). Germline lookup yields CDR1 KGHSH and CDR2 LQKENI. CDR3 length: 17 residues. Trimming pared 1 base from V and 2 bases from J, leaving 18 bases between. The CDR3 coding sequence is TGTGCCAGCTCACCACGTCCAGGGGAGGTGAGGGCCTACGAGCAGTACTTC. Protein: CASSPRPGEVRAYEQYF. The full variable domain, rest sourced from reference TRBV18 and TRBJ2-7, is NAGVMQNPRHLVRRRGQEARLRCSPMKGHSHVYWYRQLPEEGLKFMVYLQKENIIDESGMPKERFSAEFPKEGPSILRIQQVVRGDSAAYFCASSPRPGEVRAYEQYFGPGTRLTVT.

This clonotype was detected only a few times. The chain combines TRBV28 with TRBJ2-6; 8 nucleotides agree with TRBD1. CDR3 length: 19 residues. J gave up 2 bases and V 1 base, and 10 bases lay outside the gene matches. Germline V gene sequence: CDR1 MDHEN, CDR2 SYDVKM. The CDR3 DNA sequence: TGTGCCAGCAGTTTATTAATCAAGGACAGGGTACCTGGGGCCAACGTCCTGACTTTC. Translated, it gives CASSLLIKDRVPGANVLTF.

This clonotype has just a few counts. The rearrangement links TRBV4-1 to TRBJ1-2; D possibly corresponds to TRBD1 (5 bases). Deletions cut 1 base from V and 5 bases from J, with 20 bases between. The CDR3 has 17 residues. Germline V CDR1 and CDR2: MGHRA, YSYEKL. CDR3 DNA: TGCGCCAGCAGCCAAGGTGAAGGAGGGGCCGCACTATATGGCTACACCTTC. It specifies CASSQGEGGAALYGYTF.

This chain links TRBV7-2 with TRBJ1-1; no definite D call. Trimming stripped 3 bases from V and 0 bases from J, with 5 bases between. Germline lookup yields CDR1 SGHTA and CDR2 FQGNSA. The CDR3 is made up of 13 amino acids. CDR3 residues: CASSFALNTEAFF. CDR3 bases: TGTGCCAGCAGCTTCGCCTTGAACACTGAAGCTTTCTTT.

This clonotype was counted many times. The chain is built from TRBV6-1 and TRBJ1-2; D is undetermined. The V gene's germline CDR1 is MNHNS and CDR2 SASEGT. The CDR3 length is 14 residues. The V end lost 2 bases, the J end lost 5 bases, and 12 bases lay between the germline ends. In nucleotides, the CDR3 is TGTGCCAGCAGTGAAAGTAGGTCGGTTTATGGCTACACCTTC. Protein: CASSESRSVYGYTF.

This clonotype was counted only a few times. The chain joins TRBV6-1 to TRBJ1-5; D unresolved. Deletions cut 2 bases from V and 4 bases from J, with 6 bases between. This CDR3 has 13 residues. Per the germline V gene, CDR1 is MNHNS and CDR2 is SASEGT. CDR3 region: CASSERRNQPQHF. The DNA for the CDR3 is TGTGCCAGCAGTGAAAGAAGGAATCAGCCCCAGCATTTT.

This clonotype was counted many times. The rearrangement joins TRBV3-1 to TRBJ2-5; 8 nucleotides match TRBD2. The CDR3 length is 14 residues. Germline CDR1 and CDR2: LGHDT and YNNKEL (reference sequence). The ends lost 4 bases at V and 3 bases at J; junction bases unmatched: 4. The CDR3 nucleotides are TGTGCCAGCAGCCCTGGGACTAGAGAAGAGACCCAGTACTTC. It yields the protein CASSPGTREETQYF.

This clonotype turned up a few times. The CDR3 DNA is TGTGCCATCAGTCCCCAGGGCCCCAATCAGCCCCAGCATTTT. It encodes CAISPQGPNQPQHF. The chain links TRBV10-3 to TRBJ1-5; tentative D call: TRBD1 (5 bases). This CDR3 comprises 14 residues. V dropped 5 bases and J dropped 3 bases, with 11 bases sitting between them. Germline-derived CDR1 and CDR2 are ENHRY and SYGVKD.

The chain employs TRBV6-6 and TRBJ1-4, with unresolved D. The length of the CDR3 is 12 residues. V was shortened by 9 bases and J by 5 bases, with 10 bases between the two germline ends. Germline V gene sequence: CDR1 MNHNY, CDR2 SVGAGI (reference sequence). CDR3 nucleotide sequence: TGTGCCAGTCTCAGACGGAATGAAAAACTGTTTTTT. It encodes CASLRRNEKLFF.

The sample holds many counts of this clonotype. This sequence joins TRBV28 and TRBJ2-5, with TRBD1 matching over 7 bases. V lost 4 bases, J lost 5 bases, and 7 bases stayed unmatched. CDR1 is MDHEN and CDR2 is SYDVKM in the germline V gene. The CDR3 runs to 14 residues. The CDR3: CASSSGQVWETQYF. The CDR3 DNA follows: TGTGCCAGCAGTTCTGGACAGGTCTGGGAGACCCAGTACTTC.

This clonotype was observed a few times. The chain carries TRBV20-1 and TRBJ1-4; maybe TRBD1 (5 bases). The CDR3 totals 14 residues. Germline V lookup: CDR1 DFQATT, CDR2 SNEGSKA (reference sequence). Between the trimmed V and J ends, which lost 1 base and 4 bases, there was a span of 10 bases. The CDR3: CSARGGDYNEKLFF. CDR3 DNA sequence: TGCAGTGCTAGAGGAGGGGATTATAATGAAAAACTGTTTTTT.

This clonotype was seen more than once but under ten times. The chain combines TRBV18 with TRBJ1-1, with TRBD1 as a possible D gene (5 bases). There are 14 residues in the CDR3. Germline CDR1 and CDR2: KGHSH and LQKENI. V lost 3 bases, J lost 7 bases, and 15 bases lay in between. CDR3 nucleotide sequence: TGTGCCAGCTCACCTCAGGCCGGGGGAAGTGAAGCTTTCTTT. Translated: CASSPQAGGSEAFF.

This clonotype was counted a few times. The rearrangement links TRBV27 to TRBJ2-2; 10 bases fit TRBD1. Germline V lookup: CDR1 MNHEY, CDR2 SMNVEV (reference sequence). The CDR3 is made up of 16 amino acids. V trimming: 5 bases; J trimming: 3 bases; junction bases outside the gene matches: 6. CDR3 loop: CASSPPGQGYTGELFF. Written as DNA, the CDR3 is TGTGCCAGCAGTCCTCCGGGACAGGGGTACACCGGGGAGCTGTTTTTT.

J is TRBJ2-2 and V is TRBV6-2 or TRBV6-3, with D perhaps matching TRBD1 or TRBD2 (5 bases each). This CDR3 comprises 16 residues. V dropped 7 bases and J dropped 5 bases, with 20 bases sitting between them. The germline gives CDR1 MNHEY, CDR2 SVGEGT. The CDR3 nucleotides are TGTGCCAGCACCTCCCCTCGAGGGACGGGGACCGGGGAGCTGTTTTTT. Encoded protein: CASTSPRGTGTGELFF.

In its sample, this clonotype was seen a few times. The chain's CDR3 is CASSPAEGPADTQYF. In nucleotides, the CDR3 is TGTGCCAGCAGCCCTGCCGAAGGACCTGCGGATACGCAGTATTTT. J is TRBJ2-3 and V is TRBV9; no firm D call. Trimming left V 4 bases short and J 6 bases short, with 18 bases between. This CDR3 spans 15 amino acids. CDR1 and CDR2 from the germline V gene are SGDLS and YYNGEE.

This clonotype turned up a few times. CDR3 residues: CASSWGDNQPQHF. The CDR3 DNA reads TGTGCCAGCAGTTGGGGGGACAATCAGCCCCAGCATTTT. The V and J genes are TRBV28 and TRBJ1-5, with D tentatively TRBD1 (5 bases). The CDR3 loop spans 13 amino acids. Trimming cost V 4 bases and J 3 bases, with 7 bases left between them. Looked up from germline, CDR1 is MDHEN and CDR2 is SYDVKM.

As to this clonotype: At one end, the junction sequence differs from germline, possibly due to a read error. This chain joins TRBV3-1 and TRBJ2-1; D is unresolved. The CDR3 sequence is 16 residues long. CDR1 and CDR2 from the germline V gene are LGHDT and YNNKEL (reference sequence). In nucleotides, the CDR3 is TGTGCCAGCAGCCAAGAAATTTTACCCTCCTACATTGAGCAGTTCTTC. Translated, it gives CASSQEILPSYIEQFF.